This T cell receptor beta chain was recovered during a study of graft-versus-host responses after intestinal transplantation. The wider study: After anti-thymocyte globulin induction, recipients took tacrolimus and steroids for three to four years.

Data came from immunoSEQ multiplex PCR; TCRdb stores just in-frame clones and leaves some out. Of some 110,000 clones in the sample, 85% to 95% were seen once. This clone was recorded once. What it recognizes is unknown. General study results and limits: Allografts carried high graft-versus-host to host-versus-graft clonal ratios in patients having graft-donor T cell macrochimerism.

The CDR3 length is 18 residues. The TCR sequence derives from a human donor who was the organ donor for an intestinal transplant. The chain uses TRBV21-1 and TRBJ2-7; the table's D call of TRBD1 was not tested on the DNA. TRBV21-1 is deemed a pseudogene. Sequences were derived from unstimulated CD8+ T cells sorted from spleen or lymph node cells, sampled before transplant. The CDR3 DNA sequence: TGTGCCAGCAGCAGCATATTGATGAGGGGACAGGGGTTATACGAGCAGTACTTC. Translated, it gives CASSSILMRGQGLYEQYF.